The 3 T cell receptor beta chains in this list originate from one sample, sequenced in a study of identical twins. TCRdb passed the 5' RACE reads through MiXCR, listing each CDR3 protein once. Among roughly 200,000 distinct CDR3 sequences listed, 15% to 20% were seen once. This same sample was also part of a study on T cells expressing NK-cell markers.

The sample consisted of CD8+ T cells sorted from blood. The source of these receptors is a woman in her late teens or twenties in good health.

In DNA form, the CDR3 reads TGTGCCAGCGGCCTAGGCAATGAGCAGTTCTTC. Protein product: CASGLGNEQFF. This sequence joins TRBV25-1 and TRBJ2-1; D gene unclear. The length of the CDR3 is 11 residues. V lost 8 bases and J 6 bases, leaving 8 bases between the germline ends. Germline-derived CDR1 and CDR2 are MGHDK and SYGVNS. The full variable domain, rest sourced from reference TRBV25-1 and TRBJ2-1, is EADIYQTPRYLVIGTGKKITLECSQTMGHDKMYWYQQDPGMELHLIHYSYGVNSTEKGDLSSESTVSRIRTEHFPLTLESARPSHTSQYLCASGLGNEQFFGPGTRLTVL.

This clonotype was recorded a few times. The chain combines TRBV20-1 with TRBJ2-1; TRBD2 matches at 9 bases. This CDR3 is built from 16 residues. CDR1 is DFQATT and CDR2 is SNEGSKA in the germline V gene (reference sequence). The V gene end was trimmed by 6 bases and the J gene end by 8 bases; junction bases not matched to a gene: 17. The CDR3 spells CSALKVQREVFDEQFF. The CDR3 DNA follows: TGCAGTGCCCTAAAGGTCCAGCGGGAGGTTTTCGATGAGCAGTTCTTC.

This clonotype was picked up a small number of times. This chain joins TRBV4-3 and TRBJ2-2, with D maybe TRBD2 (6 bases). CDR1 and CDR2 (germline): LGHNA, YSLEER. The CDR3 has 17 amino acids. V lost 0 bases and J lost 8, with 19 bases in between. As DNA, the CDR3 is TGCGCCAGCAGCCAAGAGATGGGCGGGATGACACCAGGGGAGCTGTTTTTT. It codes for CASSQEMGGMTPGELFF.